The next 3 T cell receptor beta chains were all read from a single sample in a study of T cell responses to AZD1222 COVID-19 vaccine. Clones were read by immunoSEQ multiplex PCR, and TCRdb kept only the in-frame ones, dropping some. The sample includes 240,000 or so clones, over 90% of them seen just once. Sequencing used peripheral blood, obtained on day 0 of AZD1222 vaccination. The receptors come from an adult in good health.

This chain connects TRBV28 to TRBJ1-5, with TRBD1 matching 7 bases. V lost 3 bases and J lost 3; bases outside the gene matches: 8. The CDR3 contains 16 residues. Per the germline V gene, CDR1 is MDHEN and CDR2 is SYDVKM. The CDR3 region is CASSFRTRGVNQPQHF. The CDR3 DNA reads as TGTGCCAGCAGTTTTAGAACCAGGGGGGTCAATCAGCCCCAGCATTTT.

The rearrangement links TRBV7-9 to TRBJ2-7, with 8 bases identical to TRBD2. Germline-derived CDR1 and CDR2 are SEHNR and FQNEAQ (reference sequence). V shed 8 bases and J 2 bases; nucleotides not matched to a gene: 8. This CDR3 is built from 14 residues. The CDR3 spells CASESGGLTYEQYF. CDR3 sequence (DNA): TGTGCCAGCGAGAGCGGGGGTCTAACCTACGAGCAGTACTTC.

V is TRBV15 and J is TRBJ2-5; D gene unclear. From germline, CDR1 is LNHNV and CDR2 YYDKDF (reference sequence). V dropped 2 bases and J dropped 2 bases, with 6 bases sitting between them. The CDR3 is 13 amino acids. The CDR3 is CATSRRLQETQYF. CDR3 DNA: TGTGCCACCAGCAGACGATTACAAGAGACCCAGTACTTC.